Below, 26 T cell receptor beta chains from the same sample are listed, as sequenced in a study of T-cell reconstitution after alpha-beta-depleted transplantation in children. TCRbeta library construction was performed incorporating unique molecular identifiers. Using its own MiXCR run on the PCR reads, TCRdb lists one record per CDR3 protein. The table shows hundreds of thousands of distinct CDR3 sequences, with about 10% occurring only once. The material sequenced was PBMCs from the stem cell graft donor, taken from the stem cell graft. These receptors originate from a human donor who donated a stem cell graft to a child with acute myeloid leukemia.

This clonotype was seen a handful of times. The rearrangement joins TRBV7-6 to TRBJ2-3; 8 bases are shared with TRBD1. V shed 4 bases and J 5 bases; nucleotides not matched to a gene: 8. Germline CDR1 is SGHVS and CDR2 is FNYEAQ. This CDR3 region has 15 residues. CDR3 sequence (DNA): TGTGCCAGCAGCTCTCCGACAGGGGCAGGAGATACGCAGTATTTT. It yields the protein CASSSPTGAGDTQYF.

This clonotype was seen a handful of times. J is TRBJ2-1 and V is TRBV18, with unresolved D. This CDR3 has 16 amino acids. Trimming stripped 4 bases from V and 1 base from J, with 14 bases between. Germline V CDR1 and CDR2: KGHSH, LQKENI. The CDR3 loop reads CASSQQRVRSYNEQFF. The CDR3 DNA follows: TGTGCCAGCTCACAGCAGCGAGTAAGGTCCTACAATGAGCAGTTCTTC. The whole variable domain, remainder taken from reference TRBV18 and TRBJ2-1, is NAGVMQNPRHLVRRRGQEARLRCSPMKGHSHVYWYRQLPEEGLKFMVYLQKENIIDESGMPKERFSAEFPKEGPSILRIQQVVRGDSAAYFCASSQQRVRSYNEQFFGPGTRLTVL.

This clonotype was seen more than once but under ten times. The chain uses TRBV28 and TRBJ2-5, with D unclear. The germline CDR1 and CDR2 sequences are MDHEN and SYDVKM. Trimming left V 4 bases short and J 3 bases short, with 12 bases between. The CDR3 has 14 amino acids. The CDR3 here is CASSSPPMEETQYF. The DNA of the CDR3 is TGTGCCAGCAGTTCGCCCCCGATGGAAGAGACCCAGTACTTC.

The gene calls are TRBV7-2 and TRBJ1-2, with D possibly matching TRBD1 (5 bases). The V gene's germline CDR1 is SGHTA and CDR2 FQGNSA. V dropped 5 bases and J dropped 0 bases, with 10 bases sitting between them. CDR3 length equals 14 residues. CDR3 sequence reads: CASSIRTTNYGYTF. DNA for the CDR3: TGTGCCAGCAGCATCCGGACAACTAACTATGGCTACACCTTC.

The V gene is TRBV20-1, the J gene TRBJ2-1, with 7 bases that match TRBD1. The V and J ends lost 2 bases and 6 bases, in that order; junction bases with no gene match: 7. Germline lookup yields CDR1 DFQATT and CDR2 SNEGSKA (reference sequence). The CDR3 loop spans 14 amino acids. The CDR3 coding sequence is TGCAGTGCTAGACCCCTAGCAGGGGGCAATGAGCAGTTCTTC. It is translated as CSARPLAGGNEQFF.

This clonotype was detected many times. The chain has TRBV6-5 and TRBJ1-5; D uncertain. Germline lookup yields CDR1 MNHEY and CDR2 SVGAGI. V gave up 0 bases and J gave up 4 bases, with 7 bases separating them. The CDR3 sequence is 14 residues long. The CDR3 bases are TGTGCCAGCAGTTACTCCGGGCAAAATCAGCCCCAGCATTTT. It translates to CASSYSGQNQPQHF.

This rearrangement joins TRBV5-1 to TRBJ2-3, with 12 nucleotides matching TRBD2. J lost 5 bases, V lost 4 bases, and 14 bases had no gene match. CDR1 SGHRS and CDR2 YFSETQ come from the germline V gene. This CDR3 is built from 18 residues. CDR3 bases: TGCGCCAGCAGCCCGGGGACTAGCGGGCCAAAGCCCCAAGATACGCAGTATTTT. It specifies CASSPGTSGPKPQDTQYF.

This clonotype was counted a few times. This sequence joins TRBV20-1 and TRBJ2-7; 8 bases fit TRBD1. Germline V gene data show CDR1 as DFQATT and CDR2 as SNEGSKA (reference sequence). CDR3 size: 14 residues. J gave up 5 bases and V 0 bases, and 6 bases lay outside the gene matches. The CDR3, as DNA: TGCAGTGCTAGAGAGGGGGCAGGGGGCCACGAGCAGTACTTC. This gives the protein CSAREGAGGHEQYF.

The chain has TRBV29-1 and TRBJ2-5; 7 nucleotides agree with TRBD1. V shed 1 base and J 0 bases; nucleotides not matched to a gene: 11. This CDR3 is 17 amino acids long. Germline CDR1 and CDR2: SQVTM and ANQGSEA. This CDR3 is CSVEVIGRDRHQETQYF. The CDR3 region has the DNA TGCAGCGTTGAAGTGATAGGCCGGGACAGACACCAAGAGACCCAGTACTTC. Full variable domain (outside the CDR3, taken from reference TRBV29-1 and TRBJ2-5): SAVISQKPSRDICQRGTSLTIQCQVDSQVTMMFWYRQQPGQSLTLIATANQGSEATYESGFVIDKFPISRPNLTFSTLTVSNMSPEDSSIYLCSVEVIGRDRHQETQYFGPGTRLLVL.

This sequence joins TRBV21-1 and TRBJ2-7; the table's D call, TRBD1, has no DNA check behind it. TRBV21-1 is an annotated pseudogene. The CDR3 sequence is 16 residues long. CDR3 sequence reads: CASSKGATGHSYEQYF. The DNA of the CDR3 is TGTGCCAGCAGCAAAGGGGCTACGGGACACTCCTACGAGCAGTACTTC.

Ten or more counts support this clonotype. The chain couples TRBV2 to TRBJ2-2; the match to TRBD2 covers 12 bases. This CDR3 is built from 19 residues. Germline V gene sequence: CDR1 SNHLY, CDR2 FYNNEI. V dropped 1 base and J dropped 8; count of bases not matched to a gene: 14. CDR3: CASSEEVLLATSGRGELFF. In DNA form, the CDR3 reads TGTGCCAGCAGTGAAGAGGTCCTTCTGGCGACTAGCGGGAGAGGGGAGCTGTTTTTT.

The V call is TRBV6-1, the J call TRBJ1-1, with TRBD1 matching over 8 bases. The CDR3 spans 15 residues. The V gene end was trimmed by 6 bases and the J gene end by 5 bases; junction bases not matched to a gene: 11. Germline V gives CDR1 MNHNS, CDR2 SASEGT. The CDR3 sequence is CASRDPITGGTEAFF. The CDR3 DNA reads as TGTGCCAGCAGAGACCCGATTACAGGGGGGACTGAAGCTTTCTTT.

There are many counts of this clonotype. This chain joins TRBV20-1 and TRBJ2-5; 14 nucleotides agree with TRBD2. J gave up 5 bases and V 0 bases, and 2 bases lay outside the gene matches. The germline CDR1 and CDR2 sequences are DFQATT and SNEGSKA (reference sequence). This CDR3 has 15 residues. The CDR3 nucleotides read TGCAGTGCTAGAGATCGGACTAGCGGGAGGGAGACCCAGTACTTC. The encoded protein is CSARDRTSGRETQYF.

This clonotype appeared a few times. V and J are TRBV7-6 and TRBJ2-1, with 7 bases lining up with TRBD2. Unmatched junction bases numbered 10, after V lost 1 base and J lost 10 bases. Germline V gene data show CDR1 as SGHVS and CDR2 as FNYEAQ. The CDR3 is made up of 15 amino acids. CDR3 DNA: TGTGCCAGCAGCTTAGAAGGGAGGGCCGCTTGGGAGCAGTTCTTC. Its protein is CASSLEGRAAWEQFF.

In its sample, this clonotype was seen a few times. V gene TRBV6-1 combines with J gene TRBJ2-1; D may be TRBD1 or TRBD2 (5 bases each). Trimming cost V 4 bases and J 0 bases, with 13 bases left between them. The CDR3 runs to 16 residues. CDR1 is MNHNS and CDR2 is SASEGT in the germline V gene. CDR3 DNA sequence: TGTGCCAGCAGTGGCCGGGACGCCAGCTCCTACAATGAGCAGTTCTTC. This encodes CASSGRDASSYNEQFF.

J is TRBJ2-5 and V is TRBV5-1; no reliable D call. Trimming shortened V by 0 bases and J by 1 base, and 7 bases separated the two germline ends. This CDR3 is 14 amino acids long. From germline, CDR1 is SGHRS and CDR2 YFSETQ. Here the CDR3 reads CASSLDHSQETQYF. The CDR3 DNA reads TGCGCCAGCAGCTTGGATCACAGCCAAGAGACCCAGTACTTC.

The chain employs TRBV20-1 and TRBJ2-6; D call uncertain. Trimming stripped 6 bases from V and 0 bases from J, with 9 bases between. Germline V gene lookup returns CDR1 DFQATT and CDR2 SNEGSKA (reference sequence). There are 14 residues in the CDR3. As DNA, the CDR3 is TGCAGTGCGACGCTGAGCTCTGGGGCCAACGTCCTGACTTTC. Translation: CSATLSSGANVLTF.

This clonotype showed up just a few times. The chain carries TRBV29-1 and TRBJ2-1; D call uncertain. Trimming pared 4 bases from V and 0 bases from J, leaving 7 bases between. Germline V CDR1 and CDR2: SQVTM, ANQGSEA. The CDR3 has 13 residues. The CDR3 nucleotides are TGCAGCGTTGGTAGACACTCCTACAATGAGCAGTTCTTC. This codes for CSVGRHSYNEQFF.

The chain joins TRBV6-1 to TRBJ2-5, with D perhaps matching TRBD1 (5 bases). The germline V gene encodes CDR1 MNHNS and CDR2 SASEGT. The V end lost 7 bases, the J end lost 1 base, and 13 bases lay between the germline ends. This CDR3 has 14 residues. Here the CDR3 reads CASTHGHPQETQYF. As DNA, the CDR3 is TGTGCCAGCACCCATGGACATCCCCAAGAGACCCAGTACTTC.

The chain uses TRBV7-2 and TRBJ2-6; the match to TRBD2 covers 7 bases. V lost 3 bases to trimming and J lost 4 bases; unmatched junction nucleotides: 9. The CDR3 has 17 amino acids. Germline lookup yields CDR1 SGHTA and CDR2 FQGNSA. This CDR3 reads CASSFGGGDGGANVLTF. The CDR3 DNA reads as TGTGCCAGCAGCTTTGGGGGGGGTGACGGCGGGGCCAACGTCCTGACTTTC.

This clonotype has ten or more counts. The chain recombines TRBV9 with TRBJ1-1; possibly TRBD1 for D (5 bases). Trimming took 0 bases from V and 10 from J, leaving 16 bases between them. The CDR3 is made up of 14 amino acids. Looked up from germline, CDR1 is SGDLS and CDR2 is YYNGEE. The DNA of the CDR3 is TGTGCCAGCAGCGTAGATACCACGCCGGGGGGAGCTTTCTTT. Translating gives CASSVDTTPGGAFF.

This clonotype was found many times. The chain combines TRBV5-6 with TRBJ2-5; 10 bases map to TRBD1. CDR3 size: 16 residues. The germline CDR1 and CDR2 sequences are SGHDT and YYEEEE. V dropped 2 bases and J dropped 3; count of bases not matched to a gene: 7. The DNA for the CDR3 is TGTGCCAGCAGCTTTGACCGGGACAGGGGAGAAGAGACCCAGTACTTC. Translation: CASSFDRDRGEETQYF.

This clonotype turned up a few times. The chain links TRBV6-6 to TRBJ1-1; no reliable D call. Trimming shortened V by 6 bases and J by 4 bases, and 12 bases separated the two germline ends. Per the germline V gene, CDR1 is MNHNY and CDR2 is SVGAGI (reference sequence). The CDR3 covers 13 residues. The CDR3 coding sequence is TGTGCCAGCAGCCTAGGGCCTTCCACTGAAGCTTTCTTT. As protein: CASSLGPSTEAFF.

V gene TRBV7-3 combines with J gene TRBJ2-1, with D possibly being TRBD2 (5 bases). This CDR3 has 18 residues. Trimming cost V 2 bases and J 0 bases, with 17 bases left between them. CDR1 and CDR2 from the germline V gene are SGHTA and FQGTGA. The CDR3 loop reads CASSLAPIALSSYNEQFF. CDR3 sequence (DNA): TGTGCCAGCAGCTTAGCCCCAATAGCGCTAAGCTCCTACAATGAGCAGTTCTTC.

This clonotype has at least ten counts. CDR3 nucleotides: TGTGCCAGCAGTTACCCAGGGCAGGGAGGAGAGACCCAGTACTTC. This gives the protein CASSYPGQGGETQYF. The chain has TRBV6-5 and TRBJ2-5; D is perhaps TRBD2 (6 bases). CDR1 is MNHEY and CDR2 is SVGAGI in the germline V gene. Deletions cut 2 bases from V and 4 bases from J, with 14 bases between. This CDR3 is built from 15 residues.

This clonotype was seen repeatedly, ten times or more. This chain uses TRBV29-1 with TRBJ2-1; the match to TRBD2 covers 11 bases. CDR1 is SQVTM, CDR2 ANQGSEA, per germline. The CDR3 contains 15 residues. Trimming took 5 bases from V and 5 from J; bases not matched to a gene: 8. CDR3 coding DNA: TGCAGCGTTACCGCGGGACTAGCGGCTGACAATGAGCAGTTCTTC. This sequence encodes CSVTAGLAADNEQFF.